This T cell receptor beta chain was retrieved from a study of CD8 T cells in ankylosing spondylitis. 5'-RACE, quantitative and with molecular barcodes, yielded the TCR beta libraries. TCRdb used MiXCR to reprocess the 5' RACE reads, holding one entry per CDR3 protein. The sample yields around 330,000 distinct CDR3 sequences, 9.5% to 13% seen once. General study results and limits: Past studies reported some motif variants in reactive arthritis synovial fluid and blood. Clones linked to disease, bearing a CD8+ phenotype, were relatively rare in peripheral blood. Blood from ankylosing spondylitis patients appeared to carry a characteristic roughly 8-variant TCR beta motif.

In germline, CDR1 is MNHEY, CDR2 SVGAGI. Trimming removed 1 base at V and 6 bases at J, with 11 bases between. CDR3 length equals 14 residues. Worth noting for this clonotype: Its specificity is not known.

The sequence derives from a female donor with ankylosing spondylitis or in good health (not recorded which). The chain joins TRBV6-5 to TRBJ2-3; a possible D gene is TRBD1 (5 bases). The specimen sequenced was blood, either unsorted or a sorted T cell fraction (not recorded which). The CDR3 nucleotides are TGTGCCAGCAGTTACTTGGGGCCTGGGGATACGCAGTATTTT. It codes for CASSYLGPGDTQYF.